This T cell receptor (beta chain) was sequenced for a study of T-cell reconstitution after alpha-beta-depleted transplantation in children (dated by TCRdb to about 2016). Concerning the study at large: Using TCR repertoire profiling, the study quantitatively followed how T-cell immune reconstitution unfolded in children after TCRalphabeta/CD19-depleted allogeneic hematopoietic cell transplantation.

Receptor libraries were prepared by PCR. The sequencer was an Illumina HiSeq 2500. To normalize quantification of the TCRbeta repertoire, the TCR libraries were built with molecular barcoding that relied on unique molecular identifiers. TCRdb applied fastp at Q25 and MiXCR to the public reads, then kept only in-frame beta chains. CDR3 protein sequences are deduplicated, and each keeps its most common genes and DNA. Counted in this sample were 77,000 or so distinct CDR3 sequences; about a sixth of them appeared once. About 54% of the sample is taken by the ten largest. At least ten counts were recorded for this clonotype. There is no known antigen for this receptor. It has no much larger one-base neighbor in the sample; base qualities were not kept. The germline V gene provides CDR1 MGHRA and CDR2 YSYEKL. Trimmed from V: 4 bases; trimmed from J: 2 bases; junction bases lacking a gene match: 7. From cysteine to phenylalanine, the CDR3 is 17 amino acids long. The read is trimmed to its CDR3 DNA, 51 bases read in frame from base 1.

Broader findings and caveats from the paper: Hyperexpanded clone frequencies declined over subsequent months; after one year, T-cell counts and TCRbeta diversity were mostly attributed to newly produced T cells. In some patients, the high TCRbeta diversity seen at day 60 was put down to recipient T cells and intrathymic progenitors that had survived conditioning. Apparently early alphabetaT-cell count recovery about two months after transplant reportedly relied on only several hundred rapidly expanded clones derived from non-depleted graft cells.

Interpreted using the paper, the treatment or condition label stands for: allogeneic hematopoietic cell transplantation with graft depleted of TCRalphabeta T cells and CD19 B cells. TCRalphabeta/CD19-depleted allogeneic hematopoietic cell grafts were given to the transplant recipients, all of whom were children. The chain is assembled from TRBV4-1 and TRBJ2-3, with TRBD2 matching 12 junction bases. Sequenced here: PBMCs, mostly from graft donor cells, sampled 360 days after TCRalphabeta/CD19-depleted stem cell transplant. The receptor was derived from a male patient between 2 and 15 years old who had a stem cell transplant for acute lymphoblastic leukemia, so the T cells may come from the graft donor. The CDR3 region reads CASSPARLAGVTDTQYF. The nucleotide sequence reads TGCGCCAGCAGCCCTGCCCGACTAGCGGGAGTCACAGATACGCAGTATTTT.